Reported below is one TCR beta chain. Its recognized antigen is unknown. Base qualities were left out, and no much larger clone turns up one base away. This sample's time point label indicates: about twelve months on ibrutinib. For TCR beta library preparation, roughly 2 micrograms of genomic DNA were extracted from the cryopreserved PBMCs. High-throughput TCR beta sequencing was performed on longitudinal blood samples from CLL patients receiving ibrutinib monotherapy. The patients took part in an open-label, single-center phase 2 trial of ibrutinib monotherapy. A MiSeq instrument was used for deep resolution sequencing, which targeted depths ranging from 1 in 1 million up to 1 in 200,000 T cells, with coverage averaging 10x for each clonotype. The immunoSEQ hsTCRB Kit was used to generate the TCR beta libraries. From the authors' description of their analysis: ImmunoSEQ Data Assistant and ImmunoSEQ Analyzer were used for data analysis, and V, D and J genes were assigned according to IMGT definitions. Clonality, which ranges from 0 to 1, was calculated as one minus the normalized Shannon entropy of productive rearrangement frequencies. Only overrepresented clonotypes making up at least 0.05% of each patient's repertoire were included in the public clonotype analysis. Approximately 13 age-matched healthy donor repertoires from immuneACCESS served as clonality controls. As stored in TCRdb, this immuneACCESS dataset retains in-frame rearrangements with V and J assigned. A fraction of the clones does not appear; measured against another copy, unresolved V genes explain less than half of the discrepancy, and the remainder lacks a known reason. The DNA was the basis for D and trimming; V, J and clone size are from that table. The sample profile shows approximately 84,000 clones; around 75% of them were found once. The ten largest clones add up to around 4.8% of the sample.

The record originates from a study of cytotoxic CD8 clonotypes in ibrutinib-treated CLL (dated by TCRdb to the early 2020s). About the study as a whole: The cohort had 11 relapsed/refractory and roughly 15 treatment-naive patients; roughly 18 were IGHV unmutated. Longitudinal samples were obtainable from about 30% of the roughly 90 participants in the trial. Cryopreserved peripheral blood mononuclear cells were collected before treatment, at response, and at either disease progression or sustained remission. Partial responses were observed in 24 patients and complete responses in 2; after a median follow-up of around 68 months, remission was maintained in around 14 patients and progression was observed in approximately twelve. On average, each sample had approximately 250,000 productive templates and more than 85,000 productive rearrangements. All remission and progressive disease samples were collected while patients were still receiving ibrutinib. Samples at response were collected after a median of roughly twelve months of treatment, with a range of roughly 6 to 40 months. The investigation overall reported the following: Clonality increased at ibrutinib response, stayed stable in sustained remission, and fell back toward baseline at progression. Public clonotypes were rare and either shrank or stayed stable during treatment, and the rise in clonality at ibrutinib response reflected expansion of private clonotypes. Sustained-remission and progressing patients did not have matched sampling times, and lymph node repertoires were not examined. At baseline, clonality was higher than in age-matched healthy donors and showed a strong correlation with circulating CD8+ T-cell counts.

Based on the germline V gene (reference sequence), the CDR1 and CDR2 sequences are SEHNR and FQNEAQ. V gives up 2 bases and J gives up 7 bases, and the segment between their germline ends measures 11 bases. The CDR3, from cysteine to phenylalanine, totals 14 residues. Only the CDR3 part of the read is kept: 42 bases, read in frame from the first base. The source of this sequence is a human donor with chronic lymphocytic leukemia. The rearrangement combines TRBV7-9 with TRBJ1-4; a tentative D match to TRBD1 spans 5 bases. This specimen was PBMCs, taken after 12 months of ibrutinib treatment. The DNA is as follows: TGTGCCAGCAGCTTAAGACCCGGGGGTGAAAAACTGTTTTTT. Its translation is CASSLRPGGEKLFF. Here the CDR3 is joined to the reference TRBV7-9 and TRBJ1-4 genes, and the full variable domain is: DTGVSQNPRHKITKRGQNVTFRCDPISEHNRLYWYRQTLGQGPEFLTYFQNEAQLEKSRLLSDRFSAERPKGSFSTLEIQRTEQGDSAMYLCASSLRPGGEKLFFGSGTQLSVL.